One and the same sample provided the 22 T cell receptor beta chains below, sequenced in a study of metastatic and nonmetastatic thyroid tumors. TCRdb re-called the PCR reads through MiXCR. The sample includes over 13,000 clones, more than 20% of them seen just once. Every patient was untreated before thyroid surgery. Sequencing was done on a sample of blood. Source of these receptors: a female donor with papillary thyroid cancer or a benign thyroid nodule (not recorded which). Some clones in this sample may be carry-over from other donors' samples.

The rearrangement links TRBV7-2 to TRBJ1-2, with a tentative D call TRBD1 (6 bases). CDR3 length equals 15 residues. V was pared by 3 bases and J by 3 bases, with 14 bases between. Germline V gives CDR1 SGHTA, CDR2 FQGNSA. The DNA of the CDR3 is TGTGCCAGCAGCTTTGGGACCGGGACACACTATGGCTACACCTTC. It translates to CASSFGTGTHYGYTF.

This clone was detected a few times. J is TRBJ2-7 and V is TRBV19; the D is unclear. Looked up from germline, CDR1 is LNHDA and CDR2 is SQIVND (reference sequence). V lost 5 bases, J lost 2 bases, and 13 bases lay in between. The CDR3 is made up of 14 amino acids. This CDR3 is CASSATSVAYEQYF. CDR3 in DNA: TGTGCCAGTAGTGCTACTTCGGTAGCCTACGAGCAGTACTTC.

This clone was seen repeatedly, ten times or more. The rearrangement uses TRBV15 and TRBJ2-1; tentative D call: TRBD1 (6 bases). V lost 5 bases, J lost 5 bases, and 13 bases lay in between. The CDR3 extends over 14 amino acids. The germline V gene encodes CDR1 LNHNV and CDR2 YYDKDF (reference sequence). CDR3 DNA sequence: TGTGCCACCAGCGGTCCGGGACATAACAATGAGCAGTTCTTC. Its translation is CATSGPGHNNEQFF.

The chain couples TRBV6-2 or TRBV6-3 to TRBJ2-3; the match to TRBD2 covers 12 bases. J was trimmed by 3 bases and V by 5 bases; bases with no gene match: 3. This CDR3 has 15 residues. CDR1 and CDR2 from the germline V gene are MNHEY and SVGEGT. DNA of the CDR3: TGTGCCAGCAGTCCTAGCGGGAGGGCAACAGATACGCAGTATTTT. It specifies CASSPSGRATDTQYF.

Written as DNA, the CDR3 is TGTGCCAGCAGCCAAGATGTAGGGATTTCTGGAAACACCATATATTTT. This encodes CASSQDVGISGNTIYF. The rearrangement links TRBV4-2 to TRBJ1-3, with no clear D. The length of the CDR3 is 16 residues. CDR1 and CDR2 from the germline V gene are LGHNA and YNFKEQ. V shed 0 bases and J shed 1 base, with 10 bases lying between them.

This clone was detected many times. CDR3 sequence: CASSGQGWSNQPQHF. The CDR3, as DNA: TGTGCCAGCTCGGGACAGGGTTGGTCAAATCAGCCCCAGCATTTT. The chain carries TRBV2 and TRBJ1-5; TRBD1 matches at 9 bases. CDR3 length: 15 amino acids. Germline V gives CDR1 SNHLY, CDR2 FYNNEI. The V and J ends lost 8 bases and 4 bases, in that order; junction bases with no gene match: 9.

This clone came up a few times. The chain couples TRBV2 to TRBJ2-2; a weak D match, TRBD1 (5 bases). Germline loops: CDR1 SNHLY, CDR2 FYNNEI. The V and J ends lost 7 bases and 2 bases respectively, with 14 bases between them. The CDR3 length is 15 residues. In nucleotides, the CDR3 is TGTGCCAGCATGGCTGGGGCCTCTAACACCGGGGAGCTGTTTTTT. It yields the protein CASMAGASNTGELFF.

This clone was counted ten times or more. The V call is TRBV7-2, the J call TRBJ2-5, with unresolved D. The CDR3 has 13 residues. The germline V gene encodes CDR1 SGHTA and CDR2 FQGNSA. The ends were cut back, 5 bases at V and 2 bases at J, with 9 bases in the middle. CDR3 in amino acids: CASSGDSQETQYF. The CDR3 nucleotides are TGTGCCAGCAGCGGCGATTCACAAGAGACCCAGTACTTC.

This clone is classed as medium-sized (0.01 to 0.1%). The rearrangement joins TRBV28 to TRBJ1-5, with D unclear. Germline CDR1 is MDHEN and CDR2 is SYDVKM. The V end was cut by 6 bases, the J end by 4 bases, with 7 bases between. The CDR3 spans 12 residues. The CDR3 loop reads CASRTLNQPQHF. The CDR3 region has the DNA TGTGCCAGCAGAACCCTTAATCAGCCCCAGCATTTT.

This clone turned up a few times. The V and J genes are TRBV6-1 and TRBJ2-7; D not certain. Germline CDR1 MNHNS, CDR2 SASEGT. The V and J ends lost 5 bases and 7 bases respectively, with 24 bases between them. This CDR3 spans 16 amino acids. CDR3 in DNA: TGTGCCAGCAGTCCGCGAATAGGAGTCGGGTCCTTGGAGCAGTACTTC. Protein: CASSPRIGVGSLEQYF.

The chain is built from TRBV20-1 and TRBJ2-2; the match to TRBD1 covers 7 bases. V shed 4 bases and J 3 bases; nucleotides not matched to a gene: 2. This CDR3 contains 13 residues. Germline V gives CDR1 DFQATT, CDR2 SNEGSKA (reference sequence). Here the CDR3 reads CSAMDRYTGELFF. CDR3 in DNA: TGCAGTGCTATGGACAGGTACACCGGGGAGCTGTTTTTT.

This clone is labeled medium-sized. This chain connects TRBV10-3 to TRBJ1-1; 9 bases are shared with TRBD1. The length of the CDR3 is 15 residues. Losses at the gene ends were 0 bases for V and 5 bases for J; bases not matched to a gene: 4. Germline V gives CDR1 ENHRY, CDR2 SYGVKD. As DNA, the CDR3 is TGTGCCATCAGTGAGTCCACAGGGGGCGGAACTGAAGCTTTCTTT. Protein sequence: CAISESTGGGTEAFF.

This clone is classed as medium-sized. The CDR3 DNA reads as TGTGCCAGTAGTAACAAATACGAGCAGTACTTC. This codes for CASSNKYEQYF. This chain joins TRBV19 and TRBJ2-7; no firm D call. Germline V gene lookup returns CDR1 LNHDA and CDR2 SQIVND (reference sequence). The germline V and J ends were trimmed by 4 bases and 4 bases, with 5 bases remaining between them. The CDR3 is made up of 11 amino acids.

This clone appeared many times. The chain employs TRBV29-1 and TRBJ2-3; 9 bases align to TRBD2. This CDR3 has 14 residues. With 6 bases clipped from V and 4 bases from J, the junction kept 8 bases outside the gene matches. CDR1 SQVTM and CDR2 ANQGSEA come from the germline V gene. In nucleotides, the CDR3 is TGCAGCGTCGCGGGACTAGCTTCTCCAGATACGCAGTATTTT. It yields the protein CSVAGLASPDTQYF.

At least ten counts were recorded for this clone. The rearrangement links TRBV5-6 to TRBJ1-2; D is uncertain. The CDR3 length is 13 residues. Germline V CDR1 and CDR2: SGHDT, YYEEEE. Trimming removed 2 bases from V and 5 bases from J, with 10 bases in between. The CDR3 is CASSFGETYGYTF. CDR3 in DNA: TGTGCCAGCAGCTTTGGAGAGACTTATGGCTACACCTTC.

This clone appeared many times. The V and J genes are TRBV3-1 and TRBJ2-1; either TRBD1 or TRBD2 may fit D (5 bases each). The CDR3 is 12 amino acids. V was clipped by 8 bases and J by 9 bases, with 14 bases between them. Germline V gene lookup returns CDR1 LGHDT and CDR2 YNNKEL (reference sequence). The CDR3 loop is CASEQGVGEQFF. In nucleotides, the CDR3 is TGTGCCAGCGAGCAGGGAGTGGGTGAGCAGTTCTTC.

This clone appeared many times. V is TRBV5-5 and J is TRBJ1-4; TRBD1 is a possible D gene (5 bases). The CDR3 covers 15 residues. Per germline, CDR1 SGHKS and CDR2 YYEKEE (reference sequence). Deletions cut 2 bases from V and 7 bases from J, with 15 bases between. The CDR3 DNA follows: TGTGCCAGCAGCTTAGGGGCAGGGAGGAGTGAAAAACTGTTTTTT. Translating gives CASSLGAGRSEKLFF.

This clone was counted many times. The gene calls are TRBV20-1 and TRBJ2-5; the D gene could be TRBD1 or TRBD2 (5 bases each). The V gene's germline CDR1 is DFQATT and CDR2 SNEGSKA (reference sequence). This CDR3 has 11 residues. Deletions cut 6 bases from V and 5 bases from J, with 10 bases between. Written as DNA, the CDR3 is TGCAGTGCGGCGAGGGGTGAGACCCAGTACTTC. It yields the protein CSAARGETQYF.

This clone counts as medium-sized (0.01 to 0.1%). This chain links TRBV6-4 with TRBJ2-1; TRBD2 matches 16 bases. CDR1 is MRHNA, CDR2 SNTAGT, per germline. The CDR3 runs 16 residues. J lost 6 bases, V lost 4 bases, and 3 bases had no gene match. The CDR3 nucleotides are TGTGCCAGCAGTGCCGGGACTAGCGGGGGGGCCAATGAGCAGTTCTTC. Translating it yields CASSAGTSGGANEQFF.

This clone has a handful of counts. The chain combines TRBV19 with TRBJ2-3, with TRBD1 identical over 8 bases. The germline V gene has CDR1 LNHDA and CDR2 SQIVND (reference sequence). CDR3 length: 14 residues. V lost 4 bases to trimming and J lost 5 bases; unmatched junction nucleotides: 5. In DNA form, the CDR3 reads TGTGCCAGTAGTACGTCAACAGGGGGAGATACGCAGTATTTT. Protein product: CASSTSTGGDTQYF.

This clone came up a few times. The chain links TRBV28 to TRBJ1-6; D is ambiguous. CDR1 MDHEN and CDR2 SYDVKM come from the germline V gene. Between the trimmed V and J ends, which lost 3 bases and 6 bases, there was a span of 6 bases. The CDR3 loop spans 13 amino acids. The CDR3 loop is CASSFPSNSPLHF. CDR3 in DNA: TGTGCCAGCAGTTTTCCCTCTAATTCACCCCTCCACTTT.

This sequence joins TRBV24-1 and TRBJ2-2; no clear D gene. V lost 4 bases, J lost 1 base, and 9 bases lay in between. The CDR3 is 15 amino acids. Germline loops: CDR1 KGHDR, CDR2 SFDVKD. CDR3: CATSEAIGNTGELFF. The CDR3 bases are TGTGCCACCAGTGAGGCTATCGGGAACACCGGGGAGCTGTTTTTT.